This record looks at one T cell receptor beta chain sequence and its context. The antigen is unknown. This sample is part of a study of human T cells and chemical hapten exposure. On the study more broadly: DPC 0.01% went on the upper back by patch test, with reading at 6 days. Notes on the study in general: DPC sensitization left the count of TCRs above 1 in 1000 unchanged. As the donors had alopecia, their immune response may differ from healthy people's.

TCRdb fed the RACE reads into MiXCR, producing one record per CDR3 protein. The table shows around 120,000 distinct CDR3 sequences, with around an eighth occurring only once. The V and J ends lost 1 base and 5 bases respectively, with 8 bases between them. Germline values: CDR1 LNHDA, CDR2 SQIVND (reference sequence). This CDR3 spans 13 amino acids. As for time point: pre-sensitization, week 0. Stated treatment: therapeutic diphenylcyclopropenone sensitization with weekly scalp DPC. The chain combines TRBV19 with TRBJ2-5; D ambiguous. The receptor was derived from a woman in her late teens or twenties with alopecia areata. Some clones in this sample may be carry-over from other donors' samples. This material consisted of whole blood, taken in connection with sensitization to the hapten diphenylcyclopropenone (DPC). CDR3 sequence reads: CASSIGYDETQYF. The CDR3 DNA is TGTGCCAGTAGTATAGGCTACGATGAGACCCAGTACTTC.